A single sample is the source of the 2 T cell receptor beta chains below, sequenced in a study of human T cells and chemical hapten exposure. Sample time point: patch test 1, 2 weeks after DPC sensitization. Regarding treatment: therapeutic diphenylcyclopropenone sensitization with weekly scalp DPC. TCRdb recomputed calls from the RACE reads with MiXCR, one row per CDR3 protein. The table lists 300,000 to 350,000 distinct CDR3 sequences, approximately 6.3% of them singletons. The starting material was whole blood, obtained in connection with sensitization to the hapten diphenylcyclopropenone (DPC). The receptor set was obtained from a woman aged 18-29 years with alopecia areata. Some clones in this sample may be carry-over from other donors' samples.

This clonotype showed up just a few times. J is TRBJ1-6 and V is TRBV3-1, with D unresolved. V lost 6 bases to trimming and J lost 9 bases, with 21 bases between them. The CDR3 extends over 16 amino acids. Germline V CDR1 and CDR2: LGHDT, YNNKEL (reference sequence). CDR3 sequence reads: CASRHQATVSRSPLHF. In nucleotides, the CDR3 is TGTGCCAGCAGGCATCAAGCCACGGTGAGTCGTTCACCCCTCCACTTT.

This clonotype was seen more than once but under ten times. The J gene is TRBJ2-7, the V gene TRBV4-2; perhaps D is TRBD1 or TRBD2 (5 bases each). V lost 2 bases and J lost 2, with 16 bases in between. The CDR3 is 16 residues long. The germline gives CDR1 LGHNA, CDR2 YNFKEQ. This CDR3 reads CASSQITGGSAYEQYF. The DNA for the CDR3 is TGTGCCAGCAGCCAAATCACAGGAGGCTCGGCCTACGAGCAGTACTTC.